Each of the 11 T cell receptor beta chains below was sequenced from the same sample in a study of molecular identifiers for immune sequencing clone quantification. MiXCR, run by TCRdb on the PCR reads, gives a single entry per CDR3 protein. The repertoire consists of about 65,000 distinct CDR3 sequences, with around a sixth occurring once and the leading ten covering under 1.5%. Material: naive CD8+ T cells from blood, with Jurkat cell RNA spiked in. Described subset: FACS-sorted CD8+CD4-CCR7+CD45RA+ naive T cells. All receptors derive from a human donor in good health. Some libraries in this study had Jurkat cell RNA spiked in.

Ten or more counts support this clonotype. The rearrangement links TRBV7-9 to TRBJ2-1, with D possibly being TRBD2 (6 bases). There are 15 residues in the CDR3. V gave up 5 bases and J gave up 4 bases, with 15 bases separating them. Germline V gives CDR1 SEHNR, CDR2 FQNEAQ (reference sequence). The CDR3 coding sequence is TGTGCCAGCAGCGGAGAGGCTAGCGTGTACAATGAGCAGTTCTTC. Its protein product is CASSGEASVYNEQFF.

The V call is TRBV27, the J call TRBJ2-1, with D uncertain. V was cut by 6 bases and J by 0 bases, with 12 bases left in between. CDR1 and CDR2 (germline): MNHEY, SMNVEV (reference sequence). The CDR3 has 15 residues. CDR3 residues: CASSLLKSSYNEQFF. CDR3 DNA: TGTGCCAGCAGCCTTCTTAAAAGCTCCTACAATGAGCAGTTCTTC.

This clonotype was counted at least ten times. The rearrangement joins TRBV7-9 to TRBJ2-1; unclear D gene. Trimming cost V 0 bases and J 5 bases, with 8 bases left between them. The CDR3 has 14 amino acids. The germline CDR1 and CDR2 sequences are SEHNR and FQNEAQ (reference sequence). The CDR3 spells CASSLASRHNEQFF. CDR3 nucleotide sequence: TGTGCCAGCAGCTTAGCGTCGCGGCACAATGAGCAGTTCTTC.

About this clonotype: Germline is not matched at one junction end, which may reflect a read error. This chain joins TRBV4-1 and TRBJ2-2; D is ambiguous. The CDR3 spans 14 residues. CDR1 MGHRA and CDR2 YSYEKL come from the germline V gene. CDR3 amino acids: CANSQTKVAGELFF. CDR3 DNA sequence: TGCGCCAACAGCCAAACAAAGGTGGCCGGGGAGCTGTTTTTT.

This clonotype was observed at least ten times. This sequence joins TRBV27 and TRBJ1-5; a possible D gene is TRBD1 (5 bases). Germline CDR1 is MNHEY and CDR2 is SMNVEV (reference sequence). Trimming pared 2 bases from V and 6 bases from J, leaving 14 bases between. The CDR3 is 15 residues long. Here the CDR3 DNA reads TGTGCCAGCAGTTTAGGGGGGGGGATGGCTCAGCCCCAGCATTTT. It specifies CASSLGGGMAQPQHF.

There are many counts of this clonotype. The V and J genes are TRBV7-9 and TRBJ2-3; D is unresolved. Trimming removed 1 base at V and 2 bases at J, with 13 bases between. The germline CDR1 and CDR2 sequences are SEHNR and FQNEAQ (reference sequence). The CDR3 spans 16 residues. The CDR3 sequence: CASSLGPKDPTDTQYF. For the CDR3, the DNA is TGTGCCAGCAGCTTAGGTCCTAAAGACCCCACAGATACGCAGTATTTT.

For this clonotype: The junction departs from germline at one end; a sequencing error may be responsible. The chain links TRBV3-1 to TRBJ2-3; TRBD1 matches 7 bases. The CDR3 covers 15 residues. Germline CDR1 and CDR2: LGHDT and YNNKEL (reference sequence). The CDR3 DNA is TGTGCCAGTAGCCCTCAGGTAGGGGGCATAGATACGCAGTATTTT. Its protein product is CASSPQVGGIDTQYF.

The V call is TRBV7-6, the J call TRBJ1-1; possibly TRBD1 for D (6 bases). The CDR3 has 13 amino acids. Germline V lookup: CDR1 SGHVS, CDR2 FNYEAQ. V shed 0 bases and J shed 7 bases, with 9 bases lying between them. The CDR3 sequence: CASSLAAGVEAFF. CDR3 DNA sequence: TGTGCCAGCAGCTTAGCTGCAGGGGTTGAAGCTTTCTTT.

This clonotype was picked up many times. A junction end diverges from the germline sequence, so it may reflect a read error. V and J are TRBV4-2 and TRBJ2-4; TRBD2 aligns across 9 bases. The CDR3 loop spans 16 amino acids. Germline V gene sequence: CDR1 LGHNA, CDR2 YNFKEQ. CDR3 sequence: CASSQELGSGGYKANF. The CDR3 DNA sequence: TGTGCCAGCAGCCAAGAGCTGGGTAGCGGGGGATACAAGGCGAACTTC.

This clonotype was observed at least ten times. This rearrangement joins TRBV9 to TRBJ2-7, with TRBD2 matching over 10 bases. Trimming removed 0 bases from V and 6 bases from J; junction bases left unmatched: 9. The V gene's germline CDR1 is SGDLS and CDR2 YYNGEE. The CDR3 totals 16 residues. CDR3 bases: TGTGCCAGCAGCGTAGTGGCTAGCGGGAGACTGGGCGAGCAGTACTTC. As protein: CASSVVASGRLGEQYF.

This clonotype has only a few counts. A clone one base away is much larger, so this may be a read error. The chain uses TRBV6-1 and TRBJ2-7; D unresolved. Trimming removed 3 bases from V and 2 bases from J, with 14 bases in between. Germline CDR1 reads MNHNS; CDR2 reads SASEGT. This CDR3 has 15 amino acids. The CDR3, as DNA: TGTGCCAGCAGTGATCTCTTGTCCCTCCCCTACGAGCAGTACTTC. As protein: CASSDLLSLPYEQYF.